The 30 T cell receptor beta chains reported below all come from one sample, sequenced in a study of T cell repertoires in cytomegalovirus infection. TCRdb reanalysed the reads using MiXCR and keeps one entry per CDR3 protein. The sample lists approximately 300,000 distinct CDR3 sequences; about 27% were seen once. The antigens these receptors bind are not known. The specimen was cultured PBMCs, collected from culture after CMV antigen stimulation. These receptor sequences come from a human donor in good health (CMV status not recorded). Some clones in this sample may be carry-over from other donors' samples.

The V gene is TRBV7-9, the J gene TRBJ2-7; 8 bases map to TRBD1. With V trimmed by 5 bases and J by 3 bases, 6 bases remained unmatched. CDR3 size: 14 residues. Germline V gene data show CDR1 as SEHNR and CDR2 as FQNEAQ (reference sequence). CDR3 sequence: CASSLGQVSYEQYF. The CDR3 bases are TGTGCCAGCAGCCTGGGACAGGTCAGCTACGAGCAGTACTTC.

The chain joins TRBV25-1 to TRBJ2-7, with D possibly matching TRBD1 (6 bases). Germline assignment: CDR1 MGHDK and CDR2 SYGVNS. This CDR3 is 16 amino acids long. Deletions cut 8 bases from V and 2 bases from J, with 22 bases between. CDR3 DNA sequence: TGTGCCAGCGCAGCCCCCCCAGGGGCCGGTACCTACGAGCAGTACTTC. Encoded protein: CASAAPPGAGTYEQYF.

This chain links TRBV7-6 with TRBJ2-3, with 11 bases fitting TRBD2. Germline loops: CDR1 SGHVS, CDR2 FNYEAQ. The CDR3 consists of 16 residues. Trimming cost V 5 bases and J 2 bases; bases outside gene matches: 6. The CDR3 region has the DNA TGTGCCAGCAGCCTCCGGACTAGCGGGTTCACAGATACGCAGTATTTT. Its protein product is CASSLRTSGFTDTQYF.

The chain employs TRBV7-8 and TRBJ2-5, with a weak D call TRBD1 (5 bases). CDR3 size: 13 residues. V was cut by 5 bases and J by 2 bases, with 9 bases left in between. The germline V gene encodes CDR1 SGHVS and CDR2 FQNEAQ. The CDR3 protein is CASSVDRQETQYF. DNA of the CDR3: TGTGCCAGCAGCGTAGACAGACAAGAGACCCAGTACTTC.

This clonotype appeared many times. The CDR3 is CAIATSHSSGNTIYF. The CDR3 DNA sequence: TGTGCCATTGCCACCAGCCACAGCTCTGGAAACACCATATATTTT. This sequence joins TRBV10-3 and TRBJ1-3; D is unresolved. V lost 9 bases and J 0 bases, leaving 15 bases between the germline ends. The CDR3 contains 15 residues. From germline, CDR1 is ENHRY and CDR2 SYGVKD.

The gene calls are TRBV5-1 and TRBJ2-3; possible D gene TRBD2, 6 bases. Trimming cost V 8 bases and J 5 bases, with 12 bases left between them. The CDR3 extends over 12 amino acids. The germline V gene encodes CDR1 SGHRS and CDR2 YFSETQ. The CDR3 region is CASREKEDTQYF. The CDR3 bases are TGCGCCAGTCGGGAGAAGGAAGATACGCAGTATTTT.

This sequence joins TRBV11-1 and TRBJ2-1; possible D gene TRBD1, 5 bases. The CDR3 extends over 14 amino acids. Germline values: CDR1 SGHAT, CDR2 FQDESV (reference sequence). Trimming took off 5 bases at V and 8 bases at J, with 16 bases between the two ends. The CDR3 DNA sequence: TGTGCCAGCAGCCTAACATCGGACACTTATGAGCAGTTCTTC. Translation gives CASSLTSDTYEQFF.

This chain connects TRBV7-2 to TRBJ2-2; D assignment may be TRBD1 or TRBD2 (5 bases each). Germline loops: CDR1 SGHTA, CDR2 FQGNSA. There are 18 residues in the CDR3. Trimming removed 2 bases from V and 6 bases from J, with 22 bases in between. CDR3 protein: CASSLLVPGPLTSGELFF. CDR3 in DNA: TGTGCCAGCAGCTTATTGGTCCCGGGACCACTAACGTCCGGGGAGCTGTTTTTT. Drawing the rest from reference TRBV7-2 and TRBJ2-2, the complete variable domain is GAGVSQSPSNKVTEKGKDVELRCDPISGHTALYWYRQSLGQGLEFLIYFQGNSAPDKSGLPSDRFSAERTGGSVSTLTIQRTQQEDSAVYLCASSLLVPGPLTSGELFFGEGSRLTVL.

This clonotype was counted a few times. The V gene is TRBV7-9, the J gene TRBJ2-7; D is perhaps TRBD2 (6 bases). V gave up 5 bases and J gave up 5 bases, with 16 bases separating them. Germline assignment: CDR1 SEHNR and CDR2 FQNEAQ (reference sequence). The CDR3 is made up of 14 amino acids. CDR3 in DNA: TGTGCCAGCAGCCCACGGATTAGCGGCCACGAGCAGTACTTC. Encoded protein: CASSPRISGHEQYF. The whole variable domain, remainder taken from reference TRBV7-9 and TRBJ2-7, is DTGVSQNPRHKITKRGQNVTFRCDPISEHNRLYWYRQTLGQGPEFLTYFQNEAQLEKSRLLSDRFSAERPKGSFSTLEIQRTEQGDSAMYLCASSPRISGHEQYFGPGTRLTVT.

The chain joins TRBV7-9 to TRBJ1-5, with 9 bases matching TRBD1. CDR1 is SEHNR, CDR2 FQNEAQ, per germline (reference sequence). The CDR3 covers 13 residues. Trimming cost V 5 bases and J 6 bases; bases outside gene matches: 2. The CDR3 loop reads CASSTGGSQPQHF. The CDR3 region has the DNA TGTGCCAGCAGCACAGGGGGCTCTCAGCCCCAGCATTTT.

This clonotype showed up just a few times. The chain has TRBV5-6 and TRBJ2-7, with TRBD2 matching over 7 bases. V was clipped by 4 bases and J by 4 bases; unmatched bases: 11. CDR1 SGHDT and CDR2 YYEEEE come from the germline V gene. The CDR3 spans 15 residues. CDR3 coding DNA: TGTGCCAGCAGCCCTGAGGGGCTAGCGGAATACGAGCAGTACTTC. Encoded protein: CASSPEGLAEYEQYF.

This clonotype was detected only once. This sequence joins TRBV19 and TRBJ2-1, with 7 bases lining up with TRBD2. Trimming removed 4 bases from V and 8 bases from J; junction bases left unmatched: 5. CDR3 size: 13 residues. Germline V lookup: CDR1 LNHDA, CDR2 SQIVND (reference sequence). This chain's CDR3 is CASSTRRGDEQFF. The CDR3 DNA is TGTGCCAGTAGTACCCGCCGGGGGGATGAGCAGTTCTTC.

The genes are TRBV6-4 and TRBJ1-2; 8 positions agree with TRBD1. J gave up 5 bases and V 5 bases, and 7 bases lay outside the gene matches. CDR1 MRHNA and CDR2 SNTAGT come from the germline V gene. The CDR3 has 14 amino acids. The CDR3 bases are TGTGCCAGCAGTCCTACAGGGGGGCCGTATGGCTACACCTTC. Translated, it gives CASSPTGGPYGYTF.

This clonotype was counted only a few times. This chain connects TRBV20-1 to TRBJ1-5; unclear D gene. Trimming shortened V by 6 bases and J by 0 bases, and 12 bases separated the two germline ends. CDR1 and CDR2 from the germline V gene are DFQATT and SNEGSKA (reference sequence). This CDR3 spans 14 amino acids. The CDR3 loop is CSAGTAYSNQPQHF. CDR3 DNA sequence: TGCAGTGCGGGAACAGCTTATAGCAATCAGCCCCAGCATTTT.

The chain recombines TRBV7-6 with TRBJ1-1, with D perhaps matching TRBD1 (6 bases). Germline V gene data show CDR1 as SGHVS and CDR2 as FNYEAQ. The CDR3 runs 13 residues. The V gene lost 2 bases and the J gene lost 5 bases, with 9 bases spanning the gap. The CDR3 sequence: CASSLTGMTEAFF. In nucleotides, the CDR3 is TGTGCCAGCAGCTTAACAGGGATGACTGAAGCTTTCTTT.

This clonotype appeared a few times. The DNA of the CDR3 is TGTGCCAGCAGCTCAAACCGGGACACACAACTCCGGGGTAATGAAAAACTGTTTTTT. Translating gives CASSSNRDTQLRGNEKLFF. The rearrangement joins TRBV5-6 to TRBJ1-4; the D gene is possibly TRBD1 (6 bases). Trimming pared 3 bases from V and 4 bases from J, leaving 25 bases between. The CDR3 has 19 residues. Germline CDR1 and CDR2: SGHDT and YYEEEE.

This rearrangement joins TRBV28 to TRBJ1-5, with 8 bases aligning to TRBD1. Germline loops: CDR1 MDHEN, CDR2 SYDVKM. The V and J ends lost 6 bases and 2 bases, in that order; junction bases with no gene match: 9. The CDR3 loop spans 16 amino acids. The CDR3 reads CASSLVRGQGNQPQHF. CDR3 in DNA: TGTGCCAGCAGCCTTGTCAGGGGGCAAGGCAATCAGCCCCAGCATTTT.

This clonotype came up a few times. The chain links TRBV5-1 to TRBJ1-1, with TRBD1 matching over 8 bases. The CDR3 has 14 residues. In germline, CDR1 is SGHRS, CDR2 YFSETQ. V dropped 0 bases and J dropped 10; count of bases not matched to a gene: 8. The CDR3 sequence is CASSLDQGANRAFF. CDR3 nucleotides: TGCGCCAGCAGCTTGGATCAGGGGGCGAACCGAGCTTTCTTT.

The V call is TRBV5-4, the J call TRBJ2-3; 8 nucleotides match TRBD2. CDR1 is SGHNT, CDR2 YYREEE, per germline (reference sequence). The CDR3 extends over 15 amino acids. After removal of 2 bases from V and 1 base from J, the junction contained 3 bases not matched to a gene. CDR3 DNA: TGTGCCAGCAGCTTTACGCGGGGGGGCACAGATACGCAGTATTTT. Its protein product is CASSFTRGGTDTQYF. Full variable domain (missing parts from reference TRBV5-4 and TRBJ2-3): ETGVTQSPTHLIKTRGQQVTLRCSSQSGHNTVSWYQQALGQGPQFIFQYYREEENGRGNFPPRFSGLQFPNYSSELNVNALELDDSALYLCASSFTRGGTDTQYFGPGTRLTVL.

The CDR3 nucleotides read TGCAGCGTTGAGGGGGACAGGGACTACGAGCAGTACTTC. Protein product: CSVEGDRDYEQYF. J is TRBJ2-7 and V is TRBV29-1, with TRBD1 matching over 9 bases. V lost 3 bases, J lost 3 bases, and 3 bases stayed unmatched. This CDR3 comprises 13 residues. Looked up from germline, CDR1 is SQVTM and CDR2 is ANQGSEA.

This clonotype was recorded many times. The chain couples TRBV7-2 to TRBJ2-1; 9 bases align to TRBD2. The J segment lost 0 bases and the V segment lost 1 base, leaving 4 bases of the junction unmatched. Looked up from germline, CDR1 is SGHTA and CDR2 is FQGNSA. This CDR3 has 17 residues. CDR3 nucleotide sequence: TGTGCCAGCAGCTTAGAGGCTAGCGGGATCTCCTACAATGAGCAGTTCTTC. It specifies CASSLEASGISYNEQFF.

The chain employs TRBV7-9 and TRBJ2-5, with a tentative D call TRBD1 (5 bases). The CDR3 has 17 residues. V was pared by 2 bases and J by 4 bases, with 20 bases between. Germline loops: CDR1 SEHNR, CDR2 FQNEAQ (reference sequence). CDR3 in amino acids: CASSLWGEAWERETQYF. The DNA of the CDR3 is TGTGCCAGCAGCTTATGGGGCGAAGCGTGGGAACGAGAGACCCAGTACTTC.

This clonotype was counted many times. The J gene is TRBJ2-1, the V gene TRBV6-2 or TRBV6-3; 9 bases map to TRBD2. The CDR3 loop spans 15 amino acids. Per germline, CDR1 MNHEY and CDR2 SVGEGT. Germline trimming cut 4 bases from V and 2 bases from J; bases unmatched to any gene: 3. In nucleotides, the CDR3 is TGTGCCAGCAGTTCCGGGACTAGCACCTACAATGAGCAGTTCTTC. This encodes CASSSGTSTYNEQFF.

This chain joins TRBV5-6 and TRBJ2-1; D gene ambiguous. Trimming cost V 3 bases and J 6 bases, with 7 bases left between them. Germline V lookup: CDR1 SGHDT, CDR2 YYEEEE. This CDR3 region has 12 residues. The CDR3 sequence is CASSWQLNEQFF. The CDR3, as DNA: TGTGCCAGCAGCTGGCAGCTCAATGAGCAGTTCTTC.

This clonotype has a handful of counts. The chain joins TRBV20-1 to TRBJ1-2; perhaps TRBD1 as D (5 bases). The germline V gene has CDR1 DFQATT and CDR2 SNEGSKA (reference sequence). V lost 0 bases, J lost 8 bases, and 13 bases lay in between. This CDR3 is built from 13 residues. CDR3 bases: TGCAGTGCTAGAGAAAGGGGTCTATGGGGCTACACCTTC. As protein: CSARERGLWGYTF.

This clonotype was seen at least ten times. The V call is TRBV10-3, the J call TRBJ2-1, with 8 bases matching TRBD2. After removal of 10 bases from V and 1 base from J, the junction contained 21 bases not matched to a gene. The CDR3 loop spans 19 amino acids. Germline V lookup: CDR1 ENHRY, CDR2 SYGVKD. The CDR3 region has the DNA TGTGCCACCCTGGCAGGGGCGGGAGGAAGTCCCAAGTCCTACAATGAGCAGTTCTTC. It encodes CATLAGAGGSPKSYNEQFF.

This sequence joins TRBV12-3 or TRBV12-4 and TRBJ2-1; no clear D. This CDR3 is built from 11 residues. The ends were cut back, 7 bases at V and 10 bases at J, with 11 bases in the middle. CDR3 sequence reads: CASTSGPEQFF. CDR3 nucleotide sequence: TGTGCCAGCACCTCGGGTCCCGAGCAGTTCTTC.

This clonotype was recorded a few times. This sequence joins TRBV6-2 or TRBV6-3 and TRBJ2-2; 14 bases match TRBD2. The CDR3 length is 17 residues. V lost 6 bases to trimming and J lost 6 bases; unmatched junction nucleotides: 9. Germline V lookup: CDR1 MNHEY, CDR2 SVGEGT. Here the CDR3 DNA reads TGTGCCAGCAGCCAGCTCGAGACTAGCGGGAGGGCCGGGGAGCTGTTTTTT. Translation: CASSQLETSGRAGELFF.

The chain links TRBV15 to TRBJ2-1, with 11 bases fitting TRBD2. From germline, CDR1 is LNHNV and CDR2 YYDKDF (reference sequence). The junction had 10 bases not matched to a gene; V was cut back by 6 bases and J by 6 bases. The CDR3 has 16 residues. CDR3 protein: CATSPERLAGGNEQFF. CDR3 nucleotide sequence: TGTGCCACCAGTCCGGAGCGCCTAGCGGGAGGCAATGAGCAGTTCTTC.

In this sample, this clonotype turned up a few times. The chain links TRBV9 to TRBJ1-2; D ambiguous. With 0 bases removed from V and 0 bases from J, the gap between germline ends came to 15 bases. This CDR3 has 17 residues. The germline V gene encodes CDR1 SGDLS and CDR2 YYNGEE. Here the CDR3 reads CASSVEGSWRANYGYTF. DNA of the CDR3: TGTGCCAGCAGCGTAGAGGGCAGTTGGAGAGCTAACTATGGCTACACCTTC.